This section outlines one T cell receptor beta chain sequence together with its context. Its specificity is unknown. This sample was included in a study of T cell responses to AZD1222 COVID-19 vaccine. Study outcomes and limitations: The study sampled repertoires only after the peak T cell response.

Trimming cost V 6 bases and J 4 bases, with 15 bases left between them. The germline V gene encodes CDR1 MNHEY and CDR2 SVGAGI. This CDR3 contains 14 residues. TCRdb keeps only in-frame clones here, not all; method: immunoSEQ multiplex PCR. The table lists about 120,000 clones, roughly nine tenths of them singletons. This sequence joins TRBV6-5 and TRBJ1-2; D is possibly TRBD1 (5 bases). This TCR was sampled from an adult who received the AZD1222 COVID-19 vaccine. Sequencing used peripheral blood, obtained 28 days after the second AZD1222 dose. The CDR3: CASSSSGTIYGYTF. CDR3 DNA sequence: TGTGCCAGCAGCTCGTCGGGGACTATCTATGGCTACACCTTC.